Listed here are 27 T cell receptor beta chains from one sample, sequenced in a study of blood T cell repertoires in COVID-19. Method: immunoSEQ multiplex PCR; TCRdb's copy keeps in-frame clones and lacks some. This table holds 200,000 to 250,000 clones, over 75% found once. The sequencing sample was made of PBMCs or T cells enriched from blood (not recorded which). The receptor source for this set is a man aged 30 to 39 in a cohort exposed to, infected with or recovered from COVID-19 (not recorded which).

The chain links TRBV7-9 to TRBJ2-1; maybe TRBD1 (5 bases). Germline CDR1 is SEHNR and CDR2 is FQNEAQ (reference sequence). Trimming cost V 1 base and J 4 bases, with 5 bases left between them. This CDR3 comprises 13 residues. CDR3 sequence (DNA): TGTGCCAGCAGCTTAGGACAGTACAATGAGCAGTTCTTC. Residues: CASSLGQYNEQFF.

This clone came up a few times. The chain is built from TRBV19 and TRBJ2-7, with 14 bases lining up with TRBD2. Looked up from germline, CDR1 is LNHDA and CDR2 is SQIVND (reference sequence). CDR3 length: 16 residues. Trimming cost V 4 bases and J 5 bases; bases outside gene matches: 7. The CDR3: CASSRGLAGDWNEQYF. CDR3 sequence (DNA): TGTGCCAGTAGTAGGGGACTAGCGGGAGACTGGAACGAGCAGTACTTC.

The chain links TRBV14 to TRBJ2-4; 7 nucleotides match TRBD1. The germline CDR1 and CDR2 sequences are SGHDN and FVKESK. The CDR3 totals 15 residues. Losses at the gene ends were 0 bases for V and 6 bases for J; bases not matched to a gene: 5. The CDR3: CASSQDRDRSNIQYF. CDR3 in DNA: TGTGCCAGCAGCCAAGATCGGGACAGATCAAACATTCAGTACTTC. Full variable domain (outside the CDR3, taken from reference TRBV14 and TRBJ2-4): EAGVTQFPSHSVIEKGQTVTLRCDPISGHDNLYWYRRVMGKEIKFLLHFVKESKQDESGMPNNRFLAERTGGTYSTLKVQPAELEDSGVYFCASSQDRDRSNIQYFGAGTRLSVL.

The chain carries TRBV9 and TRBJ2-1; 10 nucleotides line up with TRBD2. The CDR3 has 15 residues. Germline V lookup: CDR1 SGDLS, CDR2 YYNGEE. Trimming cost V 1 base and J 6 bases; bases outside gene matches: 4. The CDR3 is CASSVRLAGSNEQFF. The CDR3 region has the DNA TGTGCCAGCAGCGTACGACTAGCGGGTAGCAATGAGCAGTTCTTC.

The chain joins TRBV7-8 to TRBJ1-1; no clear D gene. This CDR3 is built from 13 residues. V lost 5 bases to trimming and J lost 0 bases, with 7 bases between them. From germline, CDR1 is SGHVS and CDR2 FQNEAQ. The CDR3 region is CASSRLLNTEAFF. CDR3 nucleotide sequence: TGTGCCAGCAGCCGTCTGTTGAACACTGAAGCTTTCTTT.

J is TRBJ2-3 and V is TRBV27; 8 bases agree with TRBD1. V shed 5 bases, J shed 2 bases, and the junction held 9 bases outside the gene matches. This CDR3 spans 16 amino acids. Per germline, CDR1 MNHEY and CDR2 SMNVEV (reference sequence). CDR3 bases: TGTGCCAGCAGTAAAAGGACAGGGTCGATCACAGATACGCAGTATTTT. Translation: CASSKRTGSITDTQYF.

The CDR3 loop is CASSNTRIALNTEAFF. The CDR3 region has the DNA TGTGCCAGCAGCAATACTAGGATCGCCCTGAACACTGAAGCTTTCTTT. This sequence joins TRBV7-6 and TRBJ1-1; D gene ambiguous. In germline, CDR1 is SGHVS, CDR2 FNYEAQ. With 5 bases removed from V and 0 bases from J, the gap between germline ends came to 16 bases. This CDR3 has 16 amino acids.

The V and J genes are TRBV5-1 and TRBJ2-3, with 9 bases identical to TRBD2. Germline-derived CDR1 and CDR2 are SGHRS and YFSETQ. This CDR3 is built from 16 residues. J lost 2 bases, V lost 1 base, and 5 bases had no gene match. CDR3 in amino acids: CASSLSRTSDTDTQYF. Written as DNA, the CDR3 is TGCGCCAGCAGCTTGAGTAGGACTAGCGACACAGATACGCAGTATTTT.

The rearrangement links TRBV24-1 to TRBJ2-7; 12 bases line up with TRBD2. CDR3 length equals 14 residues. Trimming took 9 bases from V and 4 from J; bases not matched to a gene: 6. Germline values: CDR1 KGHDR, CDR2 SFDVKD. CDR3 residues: CATLTSGSRYEQYF. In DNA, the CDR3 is TGTGCCACCCTGACTAGCGGGAGCAGGTACGAGCAGTACTTC.

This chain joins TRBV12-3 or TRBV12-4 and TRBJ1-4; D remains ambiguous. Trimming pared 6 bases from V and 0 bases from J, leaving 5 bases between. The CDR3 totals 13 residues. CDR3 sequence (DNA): TGTGCCAGCAGGAGGTCAACTAATGAAAAACTGTTTTTT. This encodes CASRRSTNEKLFF.

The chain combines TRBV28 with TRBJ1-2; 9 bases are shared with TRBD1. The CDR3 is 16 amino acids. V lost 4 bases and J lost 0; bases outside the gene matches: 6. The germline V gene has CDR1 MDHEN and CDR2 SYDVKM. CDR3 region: CASSSPRTGANYGYTF. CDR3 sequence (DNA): TGTGCCAGCAGTTCGCCAAGGACAGGGGCTAACTATGGCTACACCTTC.

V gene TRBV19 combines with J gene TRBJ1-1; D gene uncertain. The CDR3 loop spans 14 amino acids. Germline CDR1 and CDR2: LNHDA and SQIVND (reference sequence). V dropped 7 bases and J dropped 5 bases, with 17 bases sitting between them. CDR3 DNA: TGTGCCAGTATTACCGGGAGGCTGGGGACTGAAGCTTTCTTT. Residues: CASITGRLGTEAFF.

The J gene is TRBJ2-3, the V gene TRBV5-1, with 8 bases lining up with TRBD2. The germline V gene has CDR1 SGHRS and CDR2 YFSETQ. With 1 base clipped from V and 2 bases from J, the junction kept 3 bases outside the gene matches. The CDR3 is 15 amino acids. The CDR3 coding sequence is TGCGCCAGCAGCTTGACTAGCGGAAACACAGATACGCAGTATTTT. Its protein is CASSLTSGNTDTQYF.

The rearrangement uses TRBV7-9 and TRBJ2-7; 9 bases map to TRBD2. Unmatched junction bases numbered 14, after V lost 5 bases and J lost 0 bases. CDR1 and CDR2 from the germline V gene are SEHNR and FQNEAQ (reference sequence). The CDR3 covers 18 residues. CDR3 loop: CASSGGTAGTSFSYEQYF. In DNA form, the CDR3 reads TGTGCCAGCAGCGGAGGGACGGCCGGGACTAGCTTCTCCTACGAGCAGTACTTC.

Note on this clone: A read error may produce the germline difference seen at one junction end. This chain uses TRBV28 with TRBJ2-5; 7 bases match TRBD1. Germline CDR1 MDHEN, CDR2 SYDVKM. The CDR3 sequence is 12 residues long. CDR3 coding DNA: TGTGCCAGCAGGGGGACAGCCCAAGTCCGGCACTTC. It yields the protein CASRGTAQVRHF.

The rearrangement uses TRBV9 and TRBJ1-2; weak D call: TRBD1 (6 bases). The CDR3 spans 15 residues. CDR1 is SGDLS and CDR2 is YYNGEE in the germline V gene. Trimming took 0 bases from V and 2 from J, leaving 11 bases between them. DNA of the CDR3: TGTGCCAGCAGCGTAGGAGGGGGTGCAAACTATGGCTACACCTTC. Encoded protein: CASSVGGGANYGYTF.

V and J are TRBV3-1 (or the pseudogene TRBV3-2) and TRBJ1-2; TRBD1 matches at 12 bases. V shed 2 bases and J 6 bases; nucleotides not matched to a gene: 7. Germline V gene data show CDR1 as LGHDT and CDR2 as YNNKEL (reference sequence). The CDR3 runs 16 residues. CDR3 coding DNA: TGTGCCAGCAGCCAAATGCGAGGGACAGGGGGCAATGGCTACACCTTC. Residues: CASSQMRGTGGNGYTF.

The CDR3, as DNA: TGTGCCAGAAGCTTGTTGATGGTAGGGAGCTCCTACGAGCAGTACTTC. This gives the protein CARSLLMVGSSYEQYF. The chain carries TRBV5-3 and TRBJ2-7; TRBD2 might be the D (5 bases). TRBV5-3 belongs to the ORF category, with a function that is uncertain. V was pared by 1 base and J by 0 bases, with 14 bases between. The CDR3 is 16 amino acids.

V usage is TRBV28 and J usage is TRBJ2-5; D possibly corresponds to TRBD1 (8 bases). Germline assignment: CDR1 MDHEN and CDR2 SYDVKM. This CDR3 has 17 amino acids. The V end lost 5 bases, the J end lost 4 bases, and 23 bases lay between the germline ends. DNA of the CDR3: TGTGCCAGCAGTCTCTTTACAGGGGGAGGGGACGGAGAGACCCAGTACTTC. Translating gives CASSLFTGGGDGETQYF.

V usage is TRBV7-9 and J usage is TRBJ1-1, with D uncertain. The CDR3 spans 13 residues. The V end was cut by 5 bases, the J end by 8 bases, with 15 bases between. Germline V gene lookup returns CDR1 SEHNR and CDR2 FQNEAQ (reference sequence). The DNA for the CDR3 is TGTGCCAGCAGCGTAAGATTACTCAACGAAGCTTTCTTT. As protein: CASSVRLLNEAFF.

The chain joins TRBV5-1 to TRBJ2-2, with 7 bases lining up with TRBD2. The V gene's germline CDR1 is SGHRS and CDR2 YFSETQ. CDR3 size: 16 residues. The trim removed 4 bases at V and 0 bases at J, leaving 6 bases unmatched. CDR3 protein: CASSKGTNANTGELFF. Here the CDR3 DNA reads TGCGCCAGCAGCAAGGGGACTAACGCGAACACCGGGGAGCTGTTTTTT.

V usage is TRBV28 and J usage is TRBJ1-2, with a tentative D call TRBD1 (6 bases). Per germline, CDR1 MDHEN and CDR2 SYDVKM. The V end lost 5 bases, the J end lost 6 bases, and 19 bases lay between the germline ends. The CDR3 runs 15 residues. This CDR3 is CASSAAGQSKDGYTF. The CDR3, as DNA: TGTGCCAGCAGTGCCGCCGGACAGAGCAAGGATGGCTACACCTTC.

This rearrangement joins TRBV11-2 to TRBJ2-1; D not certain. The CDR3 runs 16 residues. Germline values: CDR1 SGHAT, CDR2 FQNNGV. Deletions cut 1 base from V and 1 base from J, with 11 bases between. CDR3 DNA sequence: TGTGCCAGCAGCTTAGGTCCAGTATCATCCTACAATGAGCAGTTCTTC. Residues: CASSLGPVSSYNEQFF.

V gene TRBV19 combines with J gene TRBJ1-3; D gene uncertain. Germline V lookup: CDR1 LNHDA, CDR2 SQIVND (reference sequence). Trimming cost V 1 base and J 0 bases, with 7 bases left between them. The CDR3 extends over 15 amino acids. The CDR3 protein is CASSIGRDSGNTIYF. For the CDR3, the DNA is TGTGCCAGTAGTATAGGACGGGACTCTGGAAACACCATATATTTT.

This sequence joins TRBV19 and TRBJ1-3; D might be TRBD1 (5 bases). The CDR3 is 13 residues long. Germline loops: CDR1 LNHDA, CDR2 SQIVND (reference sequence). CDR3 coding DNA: TGTGTCTCTAAGGGGACTTCTGGAAACACCATATATTTT. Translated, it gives CVSKGTSGNTIYF.

CDR3 nucleotides: TGTGCCAGCACCGACGTCGGGACACGGTCCGGGGAGCTGTTTTTT. It is translated as CASTDVGTRSGELFF. V usage is TRBV6-5 and J usage is TRBJ2-2; D might be TRBD1 (6 bases). V was cut by 7 bases and J by 6 bases, with 18 bases left in between. CDR1 is MNHEY, CDR2 SVGAGI, per germline. The CDR3 is made up of 15 amino acids.

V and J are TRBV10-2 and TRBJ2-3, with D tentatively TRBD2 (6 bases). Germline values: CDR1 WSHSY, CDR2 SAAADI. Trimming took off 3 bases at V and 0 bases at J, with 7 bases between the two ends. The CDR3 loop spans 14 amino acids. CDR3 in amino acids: CASSEGTSTDTQYF. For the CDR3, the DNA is TGCGCCAGCAGTGAAGGGACTAGCACAGATACGCAGTATTTT.